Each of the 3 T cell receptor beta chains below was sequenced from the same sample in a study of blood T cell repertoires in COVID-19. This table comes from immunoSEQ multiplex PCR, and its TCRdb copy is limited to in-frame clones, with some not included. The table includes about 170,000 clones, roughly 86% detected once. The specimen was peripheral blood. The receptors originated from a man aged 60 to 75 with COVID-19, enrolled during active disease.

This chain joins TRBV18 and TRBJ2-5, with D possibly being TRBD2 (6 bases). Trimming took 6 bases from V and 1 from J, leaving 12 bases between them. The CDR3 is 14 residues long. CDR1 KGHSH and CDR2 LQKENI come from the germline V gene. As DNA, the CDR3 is TGTGCCAGCTCTCTGGAGGGGATCCAAGAGACCCAGTACTTC. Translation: CASSLEGIQETQYF.

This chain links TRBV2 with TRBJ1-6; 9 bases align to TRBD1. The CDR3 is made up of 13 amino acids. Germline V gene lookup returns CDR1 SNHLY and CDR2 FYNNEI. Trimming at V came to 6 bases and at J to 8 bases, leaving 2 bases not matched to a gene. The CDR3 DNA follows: TGTGCCAGCAGGAGGACAGGGGATTCACCCCTCCACTTT. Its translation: CASRRTGDSPLHF.

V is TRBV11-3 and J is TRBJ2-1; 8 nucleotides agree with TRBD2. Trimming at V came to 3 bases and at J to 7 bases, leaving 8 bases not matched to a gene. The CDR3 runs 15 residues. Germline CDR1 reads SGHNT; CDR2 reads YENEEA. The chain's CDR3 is CASSLGLGLLNEQFF. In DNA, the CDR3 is TGTGCCAGCAGCTTGGGACTAGGACTCCTAAATGAGCAGTTCTTC. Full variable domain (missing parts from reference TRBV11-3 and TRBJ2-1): EAGVVQSPRYKIIEKKQPVAFWCNPISGHNTLYWYLQNLGQGPELLIRYENEEAVDDSQLPKDRFSAERLKGVDSTLKIQPAELGDSAVYLCASSLGLGLLNEQFFGPGTRLTVL.